One sample yielded the 27 T cell receptor beta chains listed below, sequenced in a study of T cell repertoires in cytomegalovirus infection. Using its own MiXCR run on the reads, TCRdb lists one record per CDR3 protein. The sample lists about 440,000 distinct CDR3 sequences; approximately 32% were seen once. Sequencing was done on a sample of PBMCs. Receptors originate from a human donor in good health (CMV status not recorded). Some clones in this sample may be carry-over from other donors' samples.

The CDR3: CASSLVAAYTEAFF. The CDR3 coding sequence is TGTGCCAGCAGCTTAGTGGCGGCGTACACTGAAGCTTTCTTT. The chain uses TRBV7-6 and TRBJ1-1, with no clear D. The CDR3 is made up of 14 amino acids. Trimming stripped 1 base from V and 3 bases from J, with 9 bases between. Per germline, CDR1 SGHVS and CDR2 FNYEAQ.

Only a few counts were recorded for this clonotype. In DNA form, the CDR3 reads TGCGCCAGCAGCCAAGATGGCAGCGGGGGGACGCGGCGTCAAGAGACCCAGTACTTC. Its translation is CASSQDGSGGTRRQETQYF. The chain uses TRBV4-1 and TRBJ2-5; 9 bases align to TRBD2. Germline CDR1 reads MGHRA; CDR2 reads YSYEKL. Losses at the gene ends were 0 bases for V and 2 bases for J; bases not matched to a gene: 13. This CDR3 is 19 amino acids long.

This CDR3 reads CSAPSGTRVSEQFF. The DNA of the CDR3 is TGCAGTGCGCCATCCGGGACTAGGGTCTCTGAGCAGTTCTTC. This chain joins TRBV20-1 and TRBJ2-1; TRBD2 matches at 8 bases. Losses at the gene ends were 6 bases for V and 9 bases for J; bases not matched to a gene: 13. The CDR3 is 14 residues long. Per germline, CDR1 DFQATT and CDR2 SNEGSKA (reference sequence).

The V and J genes are TRBV9 and TRBJ2-7; weak D call: TRBD1 (7 bases). In germline, CDR1 is SGDLS, CDR2 YYNGEE. Trimming stripped 3 bases from V and 0 bases from J, with 10 bases between. The CDR3 covers 14 residues. The CDR3 DNA reads as TGTGCCAGCAGCGCGGGGGACAGCTCCTACGAGCAGTACTTC. Its translation: CASSAGDSSYEQYF. The entire variable domain, with the rest obtained from reference TRBV9 and TRBJ2-7, is as follows: DSGVTQTPKHLITATGQRVTLRCSPRSGDLSVYWYQQSLDQGLQFLIQYYNGEERAKGNILERFSAQQFPDLHSELNLSSLELGDSALYFCASSAGDSSYEQYFGPGTRLTVT.

The genes are TRBV24-1 and TRBJ1-2; TRBD1 agrees at 7 bases. This CDR3 comprises 13 residues. In germline, CDR1 is KGHDR, CDR2 SFDVKD. V shed 9 bases and J 2 bases; nucleotides not matched to a gene: 5. CDR3 in amino acids: CATQGQTNYGYTF. In DNA, the CDR3 is TGTGCCACCCAGGGACAGACCAACTATGGCTACACCTTC.

This clonotype was counted ten times or more. The gene calls are TRBV24-1 and TRBJ1-5; tentative D call: TRBD1 (6 bases). The CDR3 has 14 amino acids. The V gene's germline CDR1 is KGHDR and CDR2 SFDVKD. With 6 bases removed from V and 0 bases from J, the gap between germline ends came to 8 bases. For the CDR3, the DNA is TGTGCCACCAGTCACAGGGATAGCAATCAGCCCCAGCATTTT. Its translation is CATSHRDSNQPQHF.

This clonotype was found a few times. The conserved phenylalanine or tryptophan is not found at the CDR3 terminus, so this likely reflects a read error. The chain carries TRBV7-6 and TRBJ1-5; D gene unclear. CDR1 is SGHVS, CDR2 FNYEAQ, per germline. This CDR3 is 16 amino acids long. V lost 1 base and J lost 1, with 11 bases in between. This CDR3 reads CASSLGLGMSNQPQHL. CDR3 coding DNA: TGTGCCAGCAGCTTAGGTCTGGGGATGAGCAATCAGCCCCAGCATTTG.

This clonotype came up many times. The rearrangement joins TRBV28 to TRBJ1-5; weak D call: TRBD1 (6 bases). The CDR3 totals 16 residues. Trimming shortened V by 9 bases and J by 0 bases, and 18 bases separated the two germline ends. The V gene's germline CDR1 is MDHEN and CDR2 SYDVKM. The CDR3 DNA is TGTGCCAGTCGCAAAGGGGGAGGTAATAGCAATCAGCCCCAGCATTTT. This encodes CASRKGGGNSNQPQHF.

This clonotype was observed many times. The J gene is TRBJ2-1, the V gene TRBV11-2; D gene uncertain. Germline V gives CDR1 SGHAT, CDR2 FQNNGV. The V gene lost 3 bases and the J gene lost 8 bases, with 17 bases spanning the gap. This CDR3 contains 15 residues. The CDR3 nucleotides read TGTGCCAGCAGCTTCCAAAGGGCATTCAAAGATGAGCAGTTCTTC. It is translated as CASSFQRAFKDEQFF.

The chain couples TRBV6-1 to TRBJ2-7; D remains unclear. The CDR3 length is 14 residues. Germline V gives CDR1 MNHNS, CDR2 SASEGT. V was pared by 2 bases and J by 5 bases, with 13 bases between. The DNA for the CDR3 is TGTGCCAGCAGTGAAATGGAATCCCCGGACGAGCAGTACTTC. The encoded protein is CASSEMESPDEQYF.

DNA for the CDR3: TGTGCCAGCAGTATTAGCGGGGCGGCTAATACGCAGTATTTT. Translation: CASSISGAANTQYF. The chain has TRBV27 and TRBJ2-3, with 8 bases aligning to TRBD2. The CDR3 loop spans 14 amino acids. Germline assignment: CDR1 MNHEY and CDR2 SMNVEV (reference sequence). V lost 5 bases to trimming and J lost 7 bases; unmatched junction nucleotides: 8.

There are a few counts of this clonotype. CDR3 DNA sequence: TGTGCCAGCTCCGTGGGCAATCTATACTACGAGCAGTACTTC. Its translation: CASSVGNLYYEQYF. The chain is built from TRBV7-6 and TRBJ2-7; D unresolved. The CDR3 has 14 amino acids. The germline V gene has CDR1 SGHVS and CDR2 FNYEAQ. V lost 8 bases to trimming and J lost 3 bases, with 17 bases between them.

The rearrangement links TRBV7-2 to TRBJ2-7; no definite D call. The CDR3 length is 13 residues. Germline V CDR1 and CDR2: SGHTA, FQGNSA. V lost 7 bases and J lost 3, with 13 bases in between. The CDR3 spells CASTQSVGYEQYF. CDR3 bases: TGTGCCAGCACCCAAAGTGTGGGCTACGAGCAGTACTTC. The full variable domain, its missing parts supplied by reference TRBV7-2 and TRBJ2-7, is GAGVSQSPSNKVTEKGKDVELRCDPISGHTALYWYRQSLGQGLEFLIYFQGNSAPDKSGLPSDRFSAERTGGSVSTLTIQRTQQEDSAVYLCASTQSVGYEQYFGPGTRLTVT.

The V call is TRBV7-6, the J call TRBJ2-1; tentatively, D is TRBD2 (6 bases). Germline CDR1 is SGHVS and CDR2 is FNYEAQ. The CDR3 is made up of 16 amino acids. The ends were cut back, 0 bases at V and 5 bases at J, with 14 bases in the middle. The CDR3 loop reads CASSLAFGLPNNEQFF. In DNA form, the CDR3 reads TGTGCCAGCAGCTTAGCTTTTGGACTACCAAACAATGAGCAGTTCTTC.

There are a few counts of this clonotype. The chain links TRBV29-1 to TRBJ1-4; 8 bases are a match to TRBD1. Looked up from germline, CDR1 is SQVTM and CDR2 is ANQGSEA. CDR3 length: 13 residues. V lost 7 bases to trimming and J lost 7 bases; unmatched junction nucleotides: 8. DNA for the CDR3: TGCAGCGCCCAGGGGGCCGGGTCTGAAAAACTGTTTTTT. Translated, it gives CSAQGAGSEKLFF.

The chain recombines TRBV15 with TRBJ2-3, with D perhaps matching TRBD2 (5 bases). V was cut by 0 bases and J by 8 bases, with 9 bases left in between. The CDR3 runs to 13 residues. CDR1 LNHNV and CDR2 YYDKDF come from the germline V gene (reference sequence). CDR3 amino acids: CATSRDLAGTQYF. CDR3 sequence (DNA): TGTGCCACCAGCAGAGATCTGGCGGGTACGCAGTATTTT.

This clonotype has ten or more counts. This chain links TRBV7-2 with TRBJ2-1, with a possible D match to TRBD1 (6 bases). Trimming shortened V by 5 bases and J by 0 bases, and 11 bases separated the two germline ends. The CDR3 contains 15 residues. Germline V gives CDR1 SGHTA, CDR2 FQGNSA. CDR3 amino acids: CASSPDRFSYNEQFF. For the CDR3, the DNA is TGTGCCAGCAGCCCGGACAGATTCTCCTACAATGAGCAGTTCTTC.

The chain is built from TRBV18 and TRBJ2-5; TRBD1 agrees at 8 bases. Germline CDR1 is KGHSH and CDR2 is LQKENI. Trimming at V came to 2 bases and at J to 0 bases, leaving 5 bases not matched to a gene. The CDR3 sequence is 16 residues long. The CDR3 DNA is TGTGCCAGCTCACCAGGACAGGGAAGTTACCAAGAGACCCAGTACTTC. It codes for CASSPGQGSYQETQYF.

Here the CDR3 DNA reads TGTGCCAGCTCACCACAGGGGAGTAGGTTCTACGAGCAGTACTTC. Protein sequence: CASSPQGSRFYEQYF. The gene calls are TRBV28 and TRBJ2-7, with 7 bases fitting TRBD1. The CDR3 is 15 amino acids. Germline V gene sequence: CDR1 MDHEN, CDR2 SYDVKM. V lost 8 bases and J lost 3; bases outside the gene matches: 13. Full variable domain (rest looked up from reference TRBV28 and TRBJ2-7): DVKVTQSSRYLVKRTGEKVFLECVQDMDHENMFWYRQDPGLGLRLIYFSYDVKMKEKGDIPEGYSVSREKKERFSLILESASTNQTSMYLCASSPQGSRFYEQYFGPGTRLTVT.

This clonotype has a count of ten or more. The V gene is TRBV7-6, the J gene TRBJ2-7; TRBD1 matches at 7 bases. The ends lost 5 bases at V and 1 base at J; junction bases unmatched: 11. This CDR3 comprises 16 residues. Germline assignment: CDR1 SGHVS and CDR2 FNYEAQ. The CDR3 DNA sequence: TGTGCCAGCAGCCCCTCGGGACAGAAGTTTTCCTACGAGCAGTACTTC. Translated: CASSPSGQKFSYEQYF.

This clonotype was recorded at least ten times. This rearrangement joins TRBV12-3 or TRBV12-4 to TRBJ1-5; TRBD1 is a possible D gene (6 bases). CDR3 length: 15 residues. V was clipped by 8 bases and J by 1 base, with 15 bases between them. The CDR3 loop reads CASLRDNGSNQPQHF. As DNA, the CDR3 is TGTGCCAGCCTCCGGGACAATGGCAGCAATCAGCCCCAGCATTTT.

The chain carries TRBV19 and TRBJ1-1; perhaps TRBD1 as D (6 bases). CDR3 length: 14 residues. V lost 6 bases, J lost 6 bases, and 17 bases lay in between. CDR1 is LNHDA and CDR2 is SQIVND in the germline V gene (reference sequence). The CDR3 here is CASRFDRQPSEAFF. Written as DNA, the CDR3 is TGTGCCAGTAGATTTGACAGGCAGCCCTCTGAAGCTTTCTTT.

About this clonotype itself: A much larger clone is a single base away; this may be a read error. The rearrangement uses TRBV7-2 and TRBJ1-1; D is undetermined. This CDR3 is built from 14 residues. Germline-derived CDR1 and CDR2 are SGHTA and FQGNSA. Trimming left V 7 bases short and J 0 bases short, with 12 bases between. This chain's CDR3 is CASIQAAVNTEAFF. CDR3 nucleotides: TGTGCCAGCATCCAGGCGGCGGTGAACACTGAAGCTTTCTTT.

A note on this clonotype: At one of its ends the junction is not consistent with the germline gene, which may arise from a read error. The chain uses TRBV14 and TRBJ2-5; TRBD2 matches at 9 bases. CDR3 size: 16 residues. Looked up from germline, CDR1 is SGHDN and CDR2 is FVKESK. Here the CDR3 reads CASSHFNSGGGETKYF. In nucleotides, the CDR3 is TGTGCCAGCAGCCACTTTAATAGCGGGGGTGGAGAGACCAAGTACTTC.

This clonotype was observed many times. The chain joins TRBV7-9 to TRBJ1-3, with unresolved D. The CDR3 sequence is 14 residues long. Germline CDR1 reads SEHNR; CDR2 reads FQNEAQ (reference sequence). V dropped 5 bases and J dropped 0 bases, with 8 bases sitting between them. DNA of the CDR3: TGTGCCAGCAGCCAAGACACCTCTGGAAACACCATATATTTT. Translated, it gives CASSQDTSGNTIYF. The full variable domain, with the rest looked up from reference TRBV7-9 and TRBJ1-3, is DTGVSQNPRHKITKRGQNVTFRCDPISEHNRLYWYRQTLGQGPEFLTYFQNEAQLEKSRLLSDRFSAERPKGSFSTLEIQRTEQGDSAMYLCASSQDTSGNTIYFGEGSWLTVV.

The chain combines TRBV4-1 with TRBJ1-6; D unresolved. Germline CDR1 and CDR2: MGHRA and YSYEKL. Trimming cost V 0 bases and J 7 bases, with 7 bases left between them. The CDR3 is 14 residues long. CDR3 region: CASSQEVANSPLHF. In nucleotides, the CDR3 is TGCGCCAGCAGCCAAGAGGTGGCAAATTCACCCCTCCACTTT.

This sequence joins TRBV27 and TRBJ1-4; tentatively, D is TRBD1 (6 bases). The V end was cut by 11 bases, the J end by 8 bases, with 15 bases between. Germline CDR1 MNHEY, CDR2 SMNVEV (reference sequence). This CDR3 has 12 amino acids. The CDR3 loop reads CAAGTLREKLFF. The CDR3 nucleotides are TGTGCCGCCGGGACATTGCGCGAAAAACTGTTTTTT.